One sample yielded the 8 T cell receptor beta chains listed below, sequenced in a study of CD8 T cells in Susac syndrome. Random hexamers primed reverse transcription of roughly 0.5 to 1 ug RNA. TCRdb re-called the immunoSEQ multiplex PCR reads with MiXCR, one entry per CDR3 protein. The sample has about 200,000 distinct CDR3 sequences, roughly 90% seen once; the top ten hold about 0.12%. Sequencing input: CD8+ T cells from PBMCs. Every receptor here comes from a human donor with multiple sclerosis.

The J gene is TRBJ1-1, the V gene TRBV5-6; D not certain. Per germline, CDR1 SGHDT and CDR2 YYEEEE. Trimming took 3 bases from V and 4 from J, leaving 10 bases between them. The CDR3 runs 13 residues. CDR3 bases: TGTGCCAGCAGCTCCGGGCGGAGCACTGAAGCTTTCTTT. Translation gives CASSSGRSTEAFF. The full variable domain, its missing parts supplied by reference TRBV5-6 and TRBJ1-1, is DAGVTQSPTHLIKTRGQQVTLRCSPKSGHDTVSWYQQALGQGPQFIFQYYEEEERQRGNFPDRFSGHQFPNYSSELNVNALLLGDSALYLCASSSGRSTEAFFGQGTRLTVV.

The chain links TRBV19 to TRBJ2-1; D call uncertain. Per the germline V gene, CDR1 is LNHDA and CDR2 is SQIVND (reference sequence). The CDR3 runs 13 residues. The V gene lost 4 bases and the J gene lost 4 bases, with 8 bases spanning the gap. The DNA for the CDR3 is TGTGCCAGTAGTACCGCAGAGTACAATGAGCAGTTCTTC. Its protein is CASSTAEYNEQFF.

The chain recombines TRBV19 with TRBJ2-1, with a tentative D call TRBD2 (7 bases). The V end was cut by 1 base, the J end by 7 bases, with 14 bases between. The CDR3 contains 15 residues. Germline V gene sequence: CDR1 LNHDA, CDR2 SQIVND (reference sequence). The CDR3 protein is CASSIGTGGGNEQFF. CDR3 DNA: TGTGCCAGTAGTATAGGAACGGGGGGCGGTAATGAGCAGTTCTTC.

The chain uses TRBV4-3 and TRBJ2-7, with TRBD2 matching over 7 bases. The CDR3 has 14 amino acids. V lost 1 base and J lost 3; bases outside the gene matches: 3. Germline CDR1 LGHNA, CDR2 YSLEER. CDR3 residues: CASSQGREHYEQYF. In nucleotides, the CDR3 is TGCGCCAGCAGCCAAGGGCGGGAGCACTACGAGCAGTACTTC.

V gene TRBV29-1 combines with J gene TRBJ2-1; D is uncertain. The CDR3 consists of 13 residues. Trimming took 0 bases from V and 4 from J, leaving 7 bases between them. The germline gives CDR1 SQVTM, CDR2 ANQGSEA. The CDR3 is CSVEDRLYNEQFF. The DNA for the CDR3 is TGCAGCGTTGAAGATAGACTGTACAATGAGCAGTTCTTC.

This clonotype was recorded a few times. The chain recombines TRBV12-3 or TRBV12-4 with TRBJ1-5; D call uncertain. The CDR3 covers 15 residues. The germline V and J ends were trimmed by 5 bases and 0 bases, with 11 bases remaining between them. CDR3 residues: CASSTVPYSNQPQHF. The CDR3 bases are TGTGCCAGCAGTACGGTGCCCTATAGCAATCAGCCCCAGCATTTT.

This chain joins TRBV15 and TRBJ2-1; 9 nucleotides line up with TRBD2. Trimming took 5 bases from V and 6 from J; bases not matched to a gene: 8. CDR3 length: 15 residues. Germline V gene lookup returns CDR1 LNHNV and CDR2 YYDKDF (reference sequence). This CDR3 is CATSASGMEGNEQFF. The DNA for the CDR3 is TGTGCCACCAGCGCTAGCGGGATGGAGGGCAATGAGCAGTTCTTC.

The chain carries TRBV5-6 and TRBJ2-1; a weak D match, TRBD2 (5 bases). In germline, CDR1 is SGHDT, CDR2 YYEEEE. With 3 bases removed from V and 4 bases from J, the gap between germline ends came to 14 bases. This CDR3 is 15 amino acids long. Written as DNA, the CDR3 is TGTGCCAGCAGCTCCCGGGTAGCGAGATACAATGAGCAGTTCTTC. Amino acid sequence: CASSSRVARYNEQFF.